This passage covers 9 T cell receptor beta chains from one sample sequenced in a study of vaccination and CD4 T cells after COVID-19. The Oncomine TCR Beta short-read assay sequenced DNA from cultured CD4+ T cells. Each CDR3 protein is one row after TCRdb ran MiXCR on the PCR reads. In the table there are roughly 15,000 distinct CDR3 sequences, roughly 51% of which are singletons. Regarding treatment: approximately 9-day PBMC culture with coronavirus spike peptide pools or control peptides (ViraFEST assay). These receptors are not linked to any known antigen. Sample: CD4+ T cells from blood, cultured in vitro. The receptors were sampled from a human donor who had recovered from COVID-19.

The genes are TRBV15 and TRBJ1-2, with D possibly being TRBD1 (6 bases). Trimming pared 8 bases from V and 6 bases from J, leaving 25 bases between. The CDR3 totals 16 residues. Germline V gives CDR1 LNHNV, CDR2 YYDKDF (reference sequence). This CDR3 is CATGGSRDMHRDGYTF. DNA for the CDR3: TGTGCCACCGGCGGGTCCAGGGACATGCACCGAGATGGCTACACCTTC.

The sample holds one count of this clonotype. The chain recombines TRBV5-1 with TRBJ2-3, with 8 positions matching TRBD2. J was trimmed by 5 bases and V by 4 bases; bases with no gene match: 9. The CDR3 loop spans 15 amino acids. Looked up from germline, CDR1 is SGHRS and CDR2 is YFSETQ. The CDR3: CASSTGSAGGDTQYF. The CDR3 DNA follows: TGCGCCAGCAGCACCGGTAGTGCGGGGGGAGATACGCAGTATTTT.

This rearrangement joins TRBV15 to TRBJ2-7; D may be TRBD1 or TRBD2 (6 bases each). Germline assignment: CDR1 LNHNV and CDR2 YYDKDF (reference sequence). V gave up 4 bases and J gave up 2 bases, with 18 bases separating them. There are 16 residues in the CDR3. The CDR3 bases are TGTGCCACCAGCAAAGGGGGGCGGTCCTCTGCCTACGAGCAGTACTTC. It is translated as CATSKGGRSSAYEQYF.

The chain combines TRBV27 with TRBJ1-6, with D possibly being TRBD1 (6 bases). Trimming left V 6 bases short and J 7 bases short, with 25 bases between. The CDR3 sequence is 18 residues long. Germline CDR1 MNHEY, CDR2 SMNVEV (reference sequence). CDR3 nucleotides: TGTGCCAGCAGGTCCGCGTCCGCACAGGGAGGGAACAATTCACCCCTCCACTTT. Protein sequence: CASRSASAQGGNNSPLHF.

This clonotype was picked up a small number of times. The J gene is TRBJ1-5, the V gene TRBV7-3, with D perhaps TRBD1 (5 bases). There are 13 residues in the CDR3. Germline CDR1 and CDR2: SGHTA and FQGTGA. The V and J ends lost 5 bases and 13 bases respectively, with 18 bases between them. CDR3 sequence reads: CASSARVGAAQHF. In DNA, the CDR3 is TGTGCCAGCAGCGCTCGAGTTGGGGCAGCACAGCATTTT.

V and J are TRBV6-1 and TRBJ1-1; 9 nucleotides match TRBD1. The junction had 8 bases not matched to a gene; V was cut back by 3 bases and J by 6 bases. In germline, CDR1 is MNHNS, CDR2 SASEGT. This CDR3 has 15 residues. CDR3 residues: CASSEGTGRVAEAFF. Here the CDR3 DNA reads TGTGCCAGCAGTGAGGGGACAGGGAGGGTCGCTGAAGCTTTCTTT.

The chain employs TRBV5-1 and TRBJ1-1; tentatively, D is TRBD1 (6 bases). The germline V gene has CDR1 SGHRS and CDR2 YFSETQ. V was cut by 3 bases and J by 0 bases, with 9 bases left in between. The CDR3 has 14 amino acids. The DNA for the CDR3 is TGCGCCAGCAGCTGGGACATTTTGAACACTGAAGCTTTCTTT. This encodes CASSWDILNTEAFF.

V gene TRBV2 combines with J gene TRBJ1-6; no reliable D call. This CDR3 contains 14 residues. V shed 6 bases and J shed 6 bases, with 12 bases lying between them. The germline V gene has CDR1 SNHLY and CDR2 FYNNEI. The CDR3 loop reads CASSGRNGNSPLHF. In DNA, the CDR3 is TGTGCCAGCAGCGGGAGAAACGGTAATTCACCCCTCCACTTT.

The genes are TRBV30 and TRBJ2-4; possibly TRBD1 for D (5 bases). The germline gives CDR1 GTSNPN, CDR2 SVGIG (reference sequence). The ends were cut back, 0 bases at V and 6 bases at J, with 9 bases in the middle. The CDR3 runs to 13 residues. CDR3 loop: CAWSVGGANIQYF. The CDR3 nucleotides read TGTGCCTGGAGTGTAGGTGGGGCAAACATTCAGTACTTC.